The 8 T cell receptor beta chains in this list originate from one sample, sequenced in a study of blood T cell repertoires in COVID-19. Assay: immunoSEQ multiplex PCR; the TCRdb copy retains only in-frame clones and omits some. This table has a few hundred thousand clones, about 87% appearing once. Source material: peripheral blood. The receptors derive from a woman between 55 and 75 years old with COVID-19, enrolled during active disease.

V gene TRBV12-3 or TRBV12-4 combines with J gene TRBJ2-7; no definite D call. Trimming shortened V by 3 bases and J by 0 bases, and 6 bases separated the two germline ends. The CDR3 runs to 13 residues. The CDR3 spells CASSFPNSYEQYF. For the CDR3, the DNA is TGTGCCAGCAGTTTTCCTAACTCCTACGAGCAGTACTTC.

The V gene is TRBV15, the J gene TRBJ1-1, with D tentatively TRBD1 (5 bases). CDR1 and CDR2 from the germline V gene are LNHNV and YYDKDF (reference sequence). The ends were cut back, 3 bases at V and 3 bases at J, with 11 bases in the middle. The CDR3 is 14 amino acids. CDR3 sequence: CATSRGGGYTEAFF. The CDR3 coding sequence is TGTGCCACCAGCAGGGGTGGGGGGTACACTGAAGCTTTCTTT.

The sample holds one count of this clone. This chain uses TRBV24-1 with TRBJ2-7; the match to TRBD1 covers 9 bases. V dropped 5 bases and J dropped 6; count of bases not matched to a gene: 4. The CDR3 contains 13 residues. Per germline, CDR1 KGHDR and CDR2 SFDVKD. The CDR3 spells CATSGDRVGEQYF. Here the CDR3 DNA reads TGTGCCACCAGTGGGGACAGGGTAGGCGAGCAGTACTTC.

The genes are TRBV18 and TRBJ2-5; 10 positions match TRBD1. The CDR3 extends over 15 amino acids. CDR1 and CDR2 (germline): KGHSH, LQKENI. Germline trimming cut 2 bases from V and 4 bases from J; bases unmatched to any gene: 4. The CDR3 here is CASSPAGQGSETQYF. The CDR3 bases are TGTGCCAGCTCACCAGCGGGACAGGGGTCAGAGACCCAGTACTTC.

The chain links TRBV7-3 to TRBJ2-1; possibly TRBD1 for D (5 bases). This CDR3 spans 13 amino acids. Germline CDR1 reads SGHTA; CDR2 reads FQGTGA. V was clipped by 5 bases and J by 5 bases, with 10 bases between them. Here the CDR3 DNA reads TGTGCCAGCAGCGTCTTCAGGGACAATGAGCAGTTCTTC. Residues: CASSVFRDNEQFF. Combining the CDR3 with reference TRBV7-3 and TRBJ2-1 gives the whole variable domain GAGVSQTPSNKVTEKGKYVELRCDPISGHTALYWYRQSLGQGPEFLIYFQGTGAADDSGLPNDRFFAVRPEGSVSTLKIQRTERGDSAVYLCASSVFRDNEQFFGPGTRLTVL.

The chain is built from TRBV9 and TRBJ2-1, with 10 nucleotides matching TRBD2. Per the germline V gene, CDR1 is SGDLS and CDR2 is YYNGEE. V trimming: 1 base; J trimming: 5 bases; junction bases outside the gene matches: 3. This CDR3 has 15 residues. CDR3: CASSVSGRGNNEQFF. CDR3 DNA sequence: TGTGCCAGCAGCGTAAGCGGGAGGGGTAACAATGAGCAGTTCTTC. Variable domain in full (rest from reference TRBV9 and TRBJ2-1): DSGVTQTPKHLITATGQRVTLRCSPRSGDLSVYWYQQSLDQGLQFLIQYYNGEERAKGNILERFSAQQFPDLHSELNLSSLELGDSALYFCASSVSGRGNNEQFFGPGTRLTVL.

The gene calls are TRBV28 and TRBJ1-5; the D gene is possibly TRBD1 (5 bases). Germline CDR1 and CDR2: MDHEN and SYDVKM. The CDR3 is 15 residues long. Trimming removed 6 bases at V and 4 bases at J, with 16 bases between. The CDR3 sequence is CASSNRQTLNQPQHF. The CDR3 nucleotides are TGTGCCAGCAGCAATAGACAGACCCTTAATCAGCCCCAGCATTTT.

Only a few counts were recorded for this clone. Other DNA sequences in the sample encode the same CDR3. The gene calls are TRBV5-5 and TRBJ1-1; 7 nucleotides align to TRBD1. Per germline, CDR1 SGHKS and CDR2 YYEKEE (reference sequence). The trim removed 4 bases at V and 1 base at J, leaving 7 bases unmatched. CDR3 length equals 15 residues. CDR3 in amino acids: CASSLRDRANTEAFF. CDR3 bases: TGTGCCAGCAGCCTCAGAGACAGGGCGAACACTGAAGCTTTCTTT.